This entry lists 3 T cell receptor beta chains sequenced from one sample in a study of blood T cell repertoires in COVID-19 (dated by TCRdb to 2020 to 2022). Libraries were built with the immunoSEQ multiplex PCR assay. The source is immuneACCESS, and TCRdb retained only in-frame sequences with V and J called. Part of the clones is not carried over; for the studies checked, unresolved V genes explain less than half of this, and the remainder is unexplained. The sample profile shows 20,000 to 25,000 clones; around 67% of them were found once. The ten largest clonotypes hold approximately 19% of the sample. Sequenced sample: peripheral blood. These receptor sequences come from a human donor in a cohort sampled during active or convalescent COVID-19.

The V gene is TRBV11-2, the J gene TRBJ2-2; no firm D call. Germline V lookup: CDR1 SGHAT, CDR2 FQNNGV. There are 12 residues in the CDR3. Trimming removed 8 bases at V and 9 bases at J, with 13 bases between. CDR3 DNA: TGTGCCAGCTTGGGTCTAGGCCGGGAGCTGTTTTTT. This encodes CASLGLGRELFF.

The J gene is TRBJ1-1, the V gene TRBV4-3, with 7 bases aligning to TRBD1. With V trimmed by 1 base and J by 7 bases, 6 bases remained unmatched. Germline values: CDR1 LGHNA, CDR2 YSLEER. This CDR3 is 14 amino acids long. CDR3 coding DNA: TGCGCCAGCAGCCAAGGTAGGGGGCGAGTTGAAGCTTTCTTT. This codes for CASSQGRGRVEAFF.

V and J are TRBV5-1 and TRBJ2-1; the match to TRBD1 covers 9 bases. J lost 1 base, V lost 4 bases, and 9 bases had no gene match. Germline V gene lookup returns CDR1 SGHRS and CDR2 YFSETQ. CDR3 length equals 17 residues. The CDR3 coding sequence is TGCGCCAGCAGCCCCCGGGACAGGGAAGGGTCCTACAATGAGCAGTTCTTC. This sequence encodes CASSPRDREGSYNEQFF.